Here is one T cell receptor (beta chain) with its context. Antigen unknown. The CDR3 is made up of 15 amino acids. Looked up from germline, CDR1 is LGHNA and CDR2 is YSLEER. The V end lost 4 bases, the J end lost 3 bases, and 15 bases lay between the germline ends. These data belong to a study of cytomegalovirus exposure and HLA in healthy donors. Assay used: immunoSEQ multiplex PCR; TCRdb lists only in-frame clones, some missing. The data show 150,000 to 200,000 clones, approximately 86% seen once. Separate from the roughly 630-subject first cohort was the approximately 130-subject validation cohort, to which the donors belonged. Whole-study findings and limits: Listed as cytomegalovirus-associated were about 160 TCR beta chains.

The chain has TRBV4-3 and TRBJ1-1; D gene unclear. The TCR comes from a man between 25 and 39 years old in good health and CMV-seropositive. Material for sequencing was PBMCs. CDR3 nucleotide sequence: TGCGCCAGCAGCCCACAAGGGAGTGGTGACACTGAAGCTTTCTTT. As protein: CASSPQGSGDTEAFF.